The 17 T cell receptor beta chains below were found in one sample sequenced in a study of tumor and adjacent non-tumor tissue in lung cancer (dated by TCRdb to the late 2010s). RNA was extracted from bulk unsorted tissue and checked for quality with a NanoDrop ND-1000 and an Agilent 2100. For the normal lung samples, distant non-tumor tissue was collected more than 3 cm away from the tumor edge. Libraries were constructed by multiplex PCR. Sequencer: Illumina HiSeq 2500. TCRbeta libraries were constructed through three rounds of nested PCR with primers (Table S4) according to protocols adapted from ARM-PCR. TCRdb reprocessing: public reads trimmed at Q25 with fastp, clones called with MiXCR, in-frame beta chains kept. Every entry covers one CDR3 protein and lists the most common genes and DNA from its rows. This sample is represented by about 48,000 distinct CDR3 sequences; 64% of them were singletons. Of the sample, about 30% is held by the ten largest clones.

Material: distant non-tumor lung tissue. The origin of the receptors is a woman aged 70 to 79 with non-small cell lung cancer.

The CDR3 nucleotides are TGCAGTGGTGGACAGGTGGGGACTAATGAAAAACTGTTTTTT. Translating it yields CSGGQVGTNEKLFF. The genes are TRBV29-1 and TRBJ1-4; 7 bases match TRBD1. Germline CDR1 reads SQVTM; CDR2 reads ANQGSEA. The CDR3 is 14 amino acids.

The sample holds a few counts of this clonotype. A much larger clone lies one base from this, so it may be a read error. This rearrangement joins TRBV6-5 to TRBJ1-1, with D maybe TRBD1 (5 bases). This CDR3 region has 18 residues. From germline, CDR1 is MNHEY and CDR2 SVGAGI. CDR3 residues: CASSYSRVRTRGNTGAFF. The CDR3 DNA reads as TGTGCCAGCAGTTACTCTAGGGTCAGGACCCGGGGGAACACTGGAGCTTTCTTT.

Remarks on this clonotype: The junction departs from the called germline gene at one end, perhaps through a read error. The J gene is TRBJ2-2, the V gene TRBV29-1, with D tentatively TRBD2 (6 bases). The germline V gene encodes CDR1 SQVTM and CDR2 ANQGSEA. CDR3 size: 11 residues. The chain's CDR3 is CSVGEDGKLFF. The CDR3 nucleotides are TGCAGCGTTGGGGAGGACGGGAAGCTGTTTTTT.

The CDR3 protein is CASSLVVADTDTQYF. The CDR3 region has the DNA TGTGCCAGCAGCTTAGTAGTAGCGGACACAGATACGCAGTATTTT. The chain couples TRBV7-2 to TRBJ2-3; D may be TRBD2 (6 bases). The CDR3 has 15 residues. The V gene's germline CDR1 is SGHTA and CDR2 FQGNSA. Trimming took 1 base from V and 2 from J, leaving 10 bases between them.

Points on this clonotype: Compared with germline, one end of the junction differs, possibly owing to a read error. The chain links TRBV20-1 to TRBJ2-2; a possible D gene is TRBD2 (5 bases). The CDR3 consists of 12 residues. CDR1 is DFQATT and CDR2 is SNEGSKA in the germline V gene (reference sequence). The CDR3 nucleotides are TGCAGTGCTAGGGGAGACACCGAGGAGTTGTTTTTT. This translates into CSARGDTEELFF.

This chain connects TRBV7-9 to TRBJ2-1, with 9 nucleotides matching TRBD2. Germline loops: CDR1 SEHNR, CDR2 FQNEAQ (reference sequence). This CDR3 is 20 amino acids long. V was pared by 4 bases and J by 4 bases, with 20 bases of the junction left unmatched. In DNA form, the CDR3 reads TGTGCCAGCAGCTATAGAGGGCCGCTCCTAGCGGGGCGCCTATACAATGAGCAGTTCTTC. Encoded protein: CASSYRGPLLAGRLYNEQFF.

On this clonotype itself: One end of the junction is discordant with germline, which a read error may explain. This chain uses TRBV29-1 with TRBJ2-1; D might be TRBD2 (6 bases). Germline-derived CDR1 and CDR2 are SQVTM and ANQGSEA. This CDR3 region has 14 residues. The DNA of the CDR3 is TGCAGCGTTACTCTAGGACTAACGGGAGTGGTGCAGTTATTC. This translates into CSVTLGLTGVVQLF.

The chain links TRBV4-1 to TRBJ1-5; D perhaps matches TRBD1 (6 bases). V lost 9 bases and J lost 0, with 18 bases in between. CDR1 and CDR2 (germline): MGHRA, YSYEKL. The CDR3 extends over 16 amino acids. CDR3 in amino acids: CARNLGQSISNQPQHF. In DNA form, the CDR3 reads TGCGCCAGGAACCTTGGACAGTCCATTAGCAATCAGCCCCAGCATTTT.

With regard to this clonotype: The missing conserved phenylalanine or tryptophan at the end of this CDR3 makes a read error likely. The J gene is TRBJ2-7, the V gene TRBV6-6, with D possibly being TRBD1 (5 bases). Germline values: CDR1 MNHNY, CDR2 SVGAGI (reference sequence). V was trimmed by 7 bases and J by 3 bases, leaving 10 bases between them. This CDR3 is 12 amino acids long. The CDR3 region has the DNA TGTGCCAGCAACACAGGTCTCTACGAGCAGTACCTC. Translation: CASNTGLYEQYL.

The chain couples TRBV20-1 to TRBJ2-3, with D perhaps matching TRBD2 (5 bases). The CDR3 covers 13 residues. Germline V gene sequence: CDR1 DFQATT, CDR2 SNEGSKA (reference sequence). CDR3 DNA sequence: TGCAGAACCCTAGTGGGAGCGGCAGGTACGCAGTATTTT. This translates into CRTLVGAAGTQYF.

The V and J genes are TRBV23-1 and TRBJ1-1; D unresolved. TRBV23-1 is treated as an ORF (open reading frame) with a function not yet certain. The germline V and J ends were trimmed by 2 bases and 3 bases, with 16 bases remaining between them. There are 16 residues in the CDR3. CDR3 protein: CASSQPFWARDTEAFF. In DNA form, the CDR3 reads TGCGCCAGCAGTCAACCCTTCTGGGCGCGTGACACTGAAGCTTTCTTT.

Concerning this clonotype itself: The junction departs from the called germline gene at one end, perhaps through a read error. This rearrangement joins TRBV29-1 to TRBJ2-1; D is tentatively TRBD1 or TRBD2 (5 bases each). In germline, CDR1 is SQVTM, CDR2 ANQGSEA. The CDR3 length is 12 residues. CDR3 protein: CRVDQGYNERSF. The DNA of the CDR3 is TGCAGAGTTGACCAGGGTTACAATGAGCGGTCCTTC.

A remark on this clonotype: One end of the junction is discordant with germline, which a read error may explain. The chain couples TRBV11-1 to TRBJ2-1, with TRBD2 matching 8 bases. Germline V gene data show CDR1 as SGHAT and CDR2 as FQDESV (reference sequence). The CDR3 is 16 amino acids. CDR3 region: CARSLALAGLYSEQFF. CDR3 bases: TGTGCCAGAAGCTTAGCCCTAGCGGGCCTGTACAGTGAACAGTTCTTC.

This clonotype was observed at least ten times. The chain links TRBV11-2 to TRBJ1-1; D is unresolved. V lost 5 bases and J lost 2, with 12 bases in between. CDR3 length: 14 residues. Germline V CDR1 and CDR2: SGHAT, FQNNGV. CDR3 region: CASSPVLENTEAFF. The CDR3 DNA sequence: TGTGCCAGCAGCCCCGTTCTCGAAAACACTGAAGCTTTCTTT.

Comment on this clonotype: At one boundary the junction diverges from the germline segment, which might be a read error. CDR3: CAGSLGHSYEQYF. For the CDR3, the DNA is TGTGCCGGCAGCTTAGGACACTCCTACGAGCAGTACTTC. This chain connects TRBV11-3 to TRBJ2-7, with D perhaps matching TRBD1 (5 bases). CDR3 length equals 13 residues. The V gene's germline CDR1 is SGHNT and CDR2 YENEEA.

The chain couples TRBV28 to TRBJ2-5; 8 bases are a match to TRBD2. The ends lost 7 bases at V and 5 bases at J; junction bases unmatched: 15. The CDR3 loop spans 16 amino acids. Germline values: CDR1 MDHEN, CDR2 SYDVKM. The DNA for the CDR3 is TGTGCCAGCAATTCCGAAGCCGGGACTAGACAGGAGACCCAGTACTTC. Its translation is CASNSEAGTRQETQYF.

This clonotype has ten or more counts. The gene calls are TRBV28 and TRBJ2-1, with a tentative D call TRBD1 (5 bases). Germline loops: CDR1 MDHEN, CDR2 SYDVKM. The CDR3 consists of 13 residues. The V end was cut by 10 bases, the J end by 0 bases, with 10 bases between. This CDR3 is CATQGSSYNEQFF. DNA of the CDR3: TGTGCCACCCAGGGAAGCTCCTACAATGAGCAGTTCTTC. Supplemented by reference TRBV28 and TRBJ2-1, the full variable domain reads DVKVTQSSRYLVKRTGEKVFLECVQDMDHENMFWYRQDPGLGLRLIYFSYDVKMKEKGDIPEGYSVSREKKERFSLILESASTNQTSMYLCATQGSSYNEQFFGPGTRLTVL.